This TCR beta chain was recovered during a study of blood T cell repertoires in COVID-19. Method: immunoSEQ multiplex PCR; TCRdb's copy keeps in-frame clones and lacks some. The sample has some 110,000 clones, approximately 78% seen once; the top ten hold roughly 7.7%. The germline CDR1 and CDR2 sequences are KGHDR and SFDVKD. There are 16 residues in the CDR3. The trim removed 7 bases at V and 3 bases at J, leaving 10 bases unmatched. This clonotype was obtained from a man aged 65 to 85 with acute or convalescent COVID-19. The V call is TRBV24-1, the J call TRBJ2-3; 9 bases fit TRBD2. The sequenced material came from peripheral blood. In nucleotides, the CDR3 is TGTGCCACCAGCGAGGCTCTAGCGGGGAGGACAGATACGCAGTATTTT. As protein: CATSEALAGRTDTQYF.